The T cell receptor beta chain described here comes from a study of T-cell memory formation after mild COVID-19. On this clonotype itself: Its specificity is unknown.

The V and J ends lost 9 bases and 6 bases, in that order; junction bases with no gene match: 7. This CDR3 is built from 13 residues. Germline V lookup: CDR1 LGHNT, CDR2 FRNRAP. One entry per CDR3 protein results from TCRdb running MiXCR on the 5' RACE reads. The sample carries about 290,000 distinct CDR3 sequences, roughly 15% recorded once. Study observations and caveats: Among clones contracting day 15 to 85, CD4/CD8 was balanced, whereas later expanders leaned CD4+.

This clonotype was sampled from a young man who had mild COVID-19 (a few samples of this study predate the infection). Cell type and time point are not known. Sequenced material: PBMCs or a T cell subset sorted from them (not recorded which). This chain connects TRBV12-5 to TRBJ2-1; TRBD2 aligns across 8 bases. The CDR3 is CASYREGLNEQFF. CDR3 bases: TGTGCTAGCTATCGGGAGGGGCTCAATGAGCAGTTCTTC.